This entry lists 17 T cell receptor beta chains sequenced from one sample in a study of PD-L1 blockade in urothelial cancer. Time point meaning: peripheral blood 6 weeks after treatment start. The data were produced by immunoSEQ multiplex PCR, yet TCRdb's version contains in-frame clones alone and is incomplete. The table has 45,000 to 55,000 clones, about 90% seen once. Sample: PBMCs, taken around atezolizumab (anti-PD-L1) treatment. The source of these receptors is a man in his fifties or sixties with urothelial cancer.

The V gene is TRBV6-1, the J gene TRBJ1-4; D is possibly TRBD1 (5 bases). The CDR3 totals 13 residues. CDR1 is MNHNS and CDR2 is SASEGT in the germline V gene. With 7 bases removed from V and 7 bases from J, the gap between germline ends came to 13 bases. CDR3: CASKGAGSEKLFF. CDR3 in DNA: TGTGCCAGCAAAGGGGCAGGTAGTGAAAAACTGTTTTTT.

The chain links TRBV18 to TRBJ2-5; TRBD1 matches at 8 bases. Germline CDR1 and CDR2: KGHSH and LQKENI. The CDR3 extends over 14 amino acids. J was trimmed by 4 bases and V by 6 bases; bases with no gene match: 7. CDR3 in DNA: TGTGCCAGCTCCAACGGCAGGGGGCGAGAGACCCAGTACTTC. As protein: CASSNGRGRETQYF.

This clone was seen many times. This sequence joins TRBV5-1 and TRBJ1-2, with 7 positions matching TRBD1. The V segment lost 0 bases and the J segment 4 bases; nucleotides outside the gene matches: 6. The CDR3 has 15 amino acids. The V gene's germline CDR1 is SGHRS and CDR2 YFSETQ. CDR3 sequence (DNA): TGCGCCAGCAGCTTGGATCCCGGGACAGCCTATGGCTACACCTTC. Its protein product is CASSLDPGTAYGYTF.

Here the CDR3 DNA reads TGTGCCAGCAGCTTAGCGACAGGGATGAGTGTGCACACCATATATTTT. It translates to CASSLATGMSVHTIYF. The rearrangement joins TRBV7-9 to TRBJ1-3; 7 bases line up with TRBD1. J was trimmed by 8 bases and V by 0 bases; bases with no gene match: 10. Germline CDR1 is SEHNR and CDR2 is FQNEAQ (reference sequence). The CDR3 totals 16 residues. Combining the CDR3 with reference TRBV7-9 and TRBJ1-3 gives the whole variable domain DTGVSQNPRHKITKRGQNVTFRCDPISEHNRLYWYRQTLGQGPEFLTYFQNEAQLEKSRLLSDRFSAERPKGSFSTLEIQRTEQGDSAMYLCASSLATGMSVHTIYFGEGSWLTVV.

The CDR3 loop is CASSPRVGDTEAFF. The CDR3 region has the DNA TGTGCCAGCAGTCCCCGGGTAGGGGACACTGAAGCTTTCTTT. V usage is TRBV4-2 and J usage is TRBJ1-1; possible D gene TRBD1, 5 bases. The CDR3 loop spans 14 amino acids. Trimming shortened V by 6 bases and J by 3 bases, and 14 bases separated the two germline ends. The germline V gene has CDR1 LGHNA and CDR2 YNFKEQ.

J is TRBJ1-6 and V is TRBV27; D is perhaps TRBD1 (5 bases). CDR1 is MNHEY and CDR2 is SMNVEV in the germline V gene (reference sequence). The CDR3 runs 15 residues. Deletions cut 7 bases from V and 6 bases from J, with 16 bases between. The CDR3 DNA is TGTGCCAGCAAGGGGTCATGGCGTGGTAATTCACCCCTCCACTTT. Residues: CASKGSWRGNSPLHF.

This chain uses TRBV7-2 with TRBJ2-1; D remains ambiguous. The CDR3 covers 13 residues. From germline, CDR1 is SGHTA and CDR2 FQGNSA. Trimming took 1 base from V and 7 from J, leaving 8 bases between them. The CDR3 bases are TGTGCCAGCAGCTTAGGGGCCGTTAATGAGCAGTTCTTC. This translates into CASSLGAVNEQFF.

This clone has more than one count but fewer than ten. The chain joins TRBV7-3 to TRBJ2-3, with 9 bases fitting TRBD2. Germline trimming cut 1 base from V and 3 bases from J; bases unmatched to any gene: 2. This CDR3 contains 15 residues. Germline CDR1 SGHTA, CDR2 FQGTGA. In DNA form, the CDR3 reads TGTGCCAGCAGCTTAAGCGGGGGGGCTACAGATACGCAGTATTTT. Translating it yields CASSLSGGATDTQYF.

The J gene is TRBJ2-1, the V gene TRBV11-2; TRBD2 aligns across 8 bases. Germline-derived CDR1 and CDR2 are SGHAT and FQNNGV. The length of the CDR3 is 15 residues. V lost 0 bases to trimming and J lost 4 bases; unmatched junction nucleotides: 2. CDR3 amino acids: CASSLERGGYNEQFF. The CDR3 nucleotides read TGTGCCAGCAGCTTAGAACGGGGGGGGTACAATGAGCAGTTCTTC. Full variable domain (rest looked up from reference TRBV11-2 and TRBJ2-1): EAGVAQSPRYKIIEKRQSVAFWCNPISGHATLYWYQQILGQGPKLLIQFQNNGVVDDSQLPKDRFSAERLKGVDSTLKIQPAKLEDSAVYLCASSLERGGYNEQFFGPGTRLTVL.

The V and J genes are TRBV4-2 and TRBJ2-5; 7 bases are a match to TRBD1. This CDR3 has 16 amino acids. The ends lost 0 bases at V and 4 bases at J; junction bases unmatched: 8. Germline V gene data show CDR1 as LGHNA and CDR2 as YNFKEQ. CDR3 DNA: TGTGCCAGCAGCCAAGAAAGGGACAGCCGGCCAGAGACCCAGTACTTC. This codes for CASSQERDSRPETQYF.

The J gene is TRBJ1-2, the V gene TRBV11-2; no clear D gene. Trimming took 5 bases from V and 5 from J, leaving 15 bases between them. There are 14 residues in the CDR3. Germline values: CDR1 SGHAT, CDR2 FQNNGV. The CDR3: CASSGTRWRYGYTF. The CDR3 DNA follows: TGTGCCAGCAGCGGAACAAGATGGAGATATGGCTACACCTTC.

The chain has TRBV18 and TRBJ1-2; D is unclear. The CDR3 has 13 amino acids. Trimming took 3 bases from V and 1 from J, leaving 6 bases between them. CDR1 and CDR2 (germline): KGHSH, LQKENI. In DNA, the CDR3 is TGTGCCAGCTCACCTAATAATAACTATGGCTACACCTTC. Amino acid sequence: CASSPNNNYGYTF.

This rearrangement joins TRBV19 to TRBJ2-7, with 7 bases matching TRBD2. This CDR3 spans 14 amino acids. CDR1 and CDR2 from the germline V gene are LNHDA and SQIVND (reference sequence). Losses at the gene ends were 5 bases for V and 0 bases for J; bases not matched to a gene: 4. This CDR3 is CASSPRGGSYEQYF. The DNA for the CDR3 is TGTGCCAGTAGTCCCCGCGGGGGCTCCTACGAGCAGTACTTC.

For the CDR3, the DNA is TGTGCCAGCAGCGTTGGACAGGGATCGGGAAACACTGAAGCTTTCTTT. Translated: CASSVGQGSGNTEAFF. The chain combines TRBV9 with TRBJ1-1; 8 bases agree with TRBD1. V shed 2 bases and J 2 bases; nucleotides not matched to a gene: 8. Germline CDR1 SGDLS, CDR2 YYNGEE. This CDR3 is built from 16 residues.

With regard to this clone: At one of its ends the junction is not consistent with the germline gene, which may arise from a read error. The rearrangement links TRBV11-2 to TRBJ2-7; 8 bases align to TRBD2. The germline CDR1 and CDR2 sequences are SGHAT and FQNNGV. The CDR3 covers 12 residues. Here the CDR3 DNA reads TGTGCCAGCAGCCGTAACGTAGCGGGACACCAGTTC. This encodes CASSRNVAGHQF.

CDR3 in DNA: TGTGCCTGGAGTCAGGGGGGAGTTAGCAATCAGCCCCAGCATTTT. It yields the protein CAWSQGGVSNQPQHF. The chain employs TRBV30 and TRBJ1-5; 7 positions agree with TRBD1. In germline, CDR1 is GTSNPN, CDR2 SVGIG (reference sequence). The CDR3 consists of 15 residues. V dropped 2 bases and J dropped 0; count of bases not matched to a gene: 4. Complete variable domain (other parts from reference TRBV30 and TRBJ1-5): SQTIHQWPATLVQPVGSPLSLECTVEGTSNPNLYWYRQAAGRGLQLLFYSVGIGQISSEVPQNLSASRPQDRQFILSSKKLLLSDSGFYLCAWSQGGVSNQPQHFGDGTRLSIL.

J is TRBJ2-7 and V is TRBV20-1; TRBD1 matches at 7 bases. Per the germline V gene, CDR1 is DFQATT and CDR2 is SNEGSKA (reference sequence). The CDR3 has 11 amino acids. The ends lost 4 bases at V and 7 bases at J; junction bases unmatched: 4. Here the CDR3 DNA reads TGCAGTGCTAACAGGGGAGAAGAGCAGTACTTC. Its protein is CSANRGEEQYF.